This T cell receptor beta chain derives from a study of T cell responses to AZD1222 COVID-19 vaccine. This CDR3 has 14 amino acids. CDR1 is LNHDA, CDR2 SQIVND, per germline (reference sequence). V was shortened by 6 bases and J by 8 bases, with 17 bases between the two germline ends. A note on this clone: Its antigen is unknown.

The repertoire was sequenced with immunoSEQ multiplex PCR; TCRdb's copy has only in-frame clones and lacks some. The repertoire has under 70,000 clones, less than 90% of them found once; the top ten carry around 21%. General observations from the study: Spike-wide vaccine-associated CD4 TCRs dominated at 160-218 and 743-854.

Sequenced here: peripheral blood, sampled on day 0 of AZD1222 vaccination. This sequence was found in an adult in good health. The J gene is TRBJ2-1, the V gene TRBV19, with D unresolved. The CDR3 coding sequence is TGTGCCAGTAGCCAGCTGAGCCTTTATTATGAGCAGTTCTTC. Translation gives CASSQLSLYYEQFF. The whole variable domain, filled in from reference TRBV19 and TRBJ2-1, reads DGGITQSPKYLFRKEGQNVTLSCEQNLNHDAMYWYRQDPGQGLRLIYYSQIVNDFQKGDIAEGYSVSREKKESFPLTVTSAQKNPTAFYLCASSQLSLYYEQFFGPGTRLTVL.